Reported below is one T cell receptor (beta chain). The data were taken from a study of long-term antiretroviral therapy in people with HIV. Per germline, CDR1 LNHDA and CDR2 SQIVND (reference sequence). Trimming left V 6 bases short and J 0 bases short, with 11 bases between. The CDR3 is 15 amino acids. At survey level, the immunoSEQ assay was run in its v3.0 version. The assay was immunoSEQ multiplex PCR, and TCRdb's table has in-frame clones only and misses some. The sample has 20,000 to 25,000 clones, more than 75% seen once. The source was unsorted PBMCs, collected 0.2 years before starting antiretroviral therapy. The sequence was collected from a man between 18 and 29 years old with HIV. The rearrangement links TRBV19 to TRBJ1-4; possibly TRBD1 for D (5 bases). Here the CDR3 DNA reads TGTGCCAGTAGCCCTGGGACGGCAACTAATGAAAAACTGTTTTTT. It specifies CASSPGTATNEKLFF.